Shown below are 25 T cell receptor beta chains from a single sample sequenced in a study of blood T cell repertoires in COVID-19. TCRdb keeps only in-frame clones here, not all; method: immunoSEQ multiplex PCR. The sample contains about 140,000 clones, about four fifths of which appear only once. The material sequenced was peripheral blood. The source of these receptors is a human donor in a cohort sampled during active COVID-19.

The gene calls are TRBV28 and TRBJ2-7; 8 positions match TRBD2. This CDR3 is built from 15 residues. V dropped 4 bases and J dropped 2; count of bases not matched to a gene: 7. Germline CDR1 reads MDHEN; CDR2 reads SYDVKM. CDR3 residues: CASSSPREGPYEQYF. The CDR3 DNA sequence: TGTGCCAGCAGTTCCCCACGGGAGGGCCCCTACGAGCAGTACTTC.

This clone has more than one count but fewer than ten. V gene TRBV7-9 combines with J gene TRBJ1-1, with 9 bases that match TRBD1. The germline CDR1 and CDR2 sequences are SEHNR and FQNEAQ (reference sequence). V was clipped by 7 bases and J by 5 bases; unmatched bases: 11. The CDR3 covers 15 residues. The CDR3 nucleotides are TGTGCCAGCATCCCCTTACAGGGGGCCGAAACTGAAGCTTTCTTT. Residues: CASIPLQGAETEAFF.

CDR3 residues: CASSLRASGSYEQYF. Written as DNA, the CDR3 is TGTGCCAGCAGCTTAAGGGCTAGCGGGAGCTACGAGCAGTACTTC. This sequence joins TRBV7-6 and TRBJ2-7, with 10 bases that match TRBD2. This CDR3 contains 15 residues. Germline V CDR1 and CDR2: SGHVS, FNYEAQ. Losses at the gene ends were 2 bases for V and 3 bases for J; bases not matched to a gene: 4.

J is TRBJ2-5 and V is TRBV2; D is perhaps TRBD1 (5 bases). CDR1 and CDR2 from the germline V gene are SNHLY and FYNNEI. This CDR3 is built from 13 residues. Trimming pared 1 base from V and 4 bases from J, leaving 7 bases between. The CDR3 DNA is TGTGCCAGCAGTGAAGGGCAGGGAGAGACCCAGTACTTC. Its protein product is CASSEGQGETQYF.

The rearrangement joins TRBV24-1 to TRBJ1-2; D is possibly TRBD1 (6 bases). The CDR3 contains 12 residues. Germline CDR1 and CDR2: KGHDR and SFDVKD. Trimming took off 9 bases at V and 4 bases at J, with 11 bases between the two ends. CDR3 sequence: CATSSQGYGYTF. CDR3 DNA: TGTGCCACCTCTTCACAGGGCTATGGCTACACCTTC.

This clone showed up just a few times. The genes are TRBV29-1 and TRBJ1-2, with D perhaps matching TRBD1 (6 bases). V dropped 5 bases and J dropped 4 bases, with 20 bases sitting between them. The CDR3 runs to 15 residues. The germline CDR1 and CDR2 sequences are SQVTM and ANQGSEA. The CDR3 region is CSVSTGFRSVYGYTF. The CDR3 DNA follows: TGCAGCGTTTCAACAGGGTTTAGGTCCGTCTATGGCTACACCTTC. Full variable domain (remainder filled in from reference TRBV29-1 and TRBJ1-2): SAVISQKPSRDICQRGTSLTIQCQVDSQVTMMFWYRQQPGQSLTLIATANQGSEATYESGFVIDKFPISRPNLTFSTLTVSNMSPEDSSIYLCSVSTGFRSVYGYTFGSGTRLTVV.

The rearrangement links TRBV2 to TRBJ1-1; possible D gene TRBD1, 5 bases. CDR1 is SNHLY, CDR2 FYNNEI, per germline. The V end lost 0 bases, the J end lost 0 bases, and 8 bases lay between the germline ends. This CDR3 region has 15 residues. CDR3 protein: CASSEAKGMNTEAFF. In DNA, the CDR3 is TGTGCCAGCAGTGAAGCGAAGGGGATGAACACTGAAGCTTTCTTT.

The rearrangement links TRBV7-6 to TRBJ2-1; 10 bases map to TRBD2. The CDR3 contains 18 residues. CDR1 and CDR2 (germline): SGHVS, FNYEAQ. Unmatched junction bases numbered 13, after V lost 4 bases and J lost 4 bases. The CDR3 DNA follows: TGTGCCAGCAGCTACCCCGGCCTCCGAGCGGGAGGGTACAATGAGCAGTTCTTC. It encodes CASSYPGLRAGGYNEQFF.

The chain uses TRBV24-1 and TRBJ1-2; the D gene is possibly TRBD1 (6 bases). Between the trimmed V and J ends, which lost 4 bases and 5 bases, there was a span of 13 bases. The CDR3 has 14 amino acids. Germline CDR1 reads KGHDR; CDR2 reads SFDVKD. The CDR3 DNA is TGTGCCACCAGTGACCCTGGACAGCGGTATGGCTACACCTTC. Translation: CATSDPGQRYGYTF.

The chain combines TRBV7-9 with TRBJ1-1; TRBD1 matches 8 bases. Germline assignment: CDR1 SEHNR and CDR2 FQNEAQ (reference sequence). This CDR3 is built from 14 residues. V gave up 5 bases and J gave up 4 bases; unmatched junction bases: 6. CDR3 region: CASSMTTGGTEAFF. The CDR3 DNA sequence: TGTGCCAGCAGCATGACCACAGGGGGCACTGAAGCTTTCTTT.

The chain uses TRBV5-4 and TRBJ1-2; 7 bases match TRBD1. The V gene end was trimmed by 0 bases and the J gene end by 3 bases; junction bases not matched to a gene: 5. The germline V gene encodes CDR1 SGHNT and CDR2 YYREEE (reference sequence). This CDR3 has 15 amino acids. In nucleotides, the CDR3 is TGTGCCAGCAGCTTGGACCAGACAGGGTACTATGGCTACACCTTC. It translates to CASSLDQTGYYGYTF.

The chain uses TRBV14 and TRBJ1-2; possibly TRBD1 for D (5 bases). This CDR3 is 16 amino acids long. The germline CDR1 and CDR2 sequences are SGHDN and FVKESK. The V and J ends lost 2 bases and 5 bases respectively, with 18 bases between them. CDR3 in amino acids: CASSQSGSGRRYGYTF. The CDR3 coding sequence is TGTGCCAGCAGCCAATCCGGTTCAGGGCGGCGGTATGGCTACACCTTC.

The chain is built from TRBV3-1 (or the pseudogene TRBV3-2) and TRBJ2-3; 8 nucleotides match TRBD2. Trimming took 1 base from V and 5 from J; bases not matched to a gene: 8. Germline lookup yields CDR1 LGHDT and CDR2 YNNKEL (reference sequence). The CDR3 is 16 residues long. This CDR3 reads CASSQVTGGPGDTQYF. The CDR3 DNA follows: TGTGCCAGCAGCCAAGTGACGGGAGGGCCGGGAGATACGCAGTATTTT.

This clone came up a few times. This sequence joins TRBV6-6 and TRBJ1-6; weak D call: TRBD1 (6 bases). The CDR3 is made up of 15 amino acids. The V gene lost 5 bases and the J gene lost 0 bases, with 8 bases spanning the gap. The germline V gene encodes CDR1 MNHNY and CDR2 SVGAGI (reference sequence). The CDR3 protein is CASSKDSSYNSPLHF. As DNA, the CDR3 is TGTGCCAGCAGTAAGGACAGCTCCTATAATTCACCCCTCCACTTT.

This clone was counted a few times. This chain links TRBV5-6 with TRBJ1-2; 12 bases map to TRBD1. J gave up 5 bases and V 0 bases, and 5 bases lay outside the gene matches. The germline V gene has CDR1 SGHDT and CDR2 YYEEEE. The CDR3 sequence is 16 residues long. CDR3 loop: CASSLAWDRGHYGYTF. In DNA, the CDR3 is TGTGCCAGCAGCTTGGCCTGGGACAGGGGGCATTATGGCTACACCTTC.

The rearrangement links TRBV6-5 to TRBJ2-5, with D perhaps matching TRBD2 (7 bases). This CDR3 has 14 residues. CDR1 is MNHEY, CDR2 SVGAGI, per germline. V lost 6 bases and J 6 bases, leaving 17 bases between the germline ends. CDR3 protein: CASSQTSRGQTQYF. CDR3 DNA sequence: TGTGCCAGCAGCCAGACTAGCAGGGGTCAGACCCAGTACTTC.

The chain couples TRBV9 to TRBJ2-7, with unresolved D. Trimming stripped 0 bases from V and 6 bases from J, with 10 bases between. The V gene's germline CDR1 is SGDLS and CDR2 YYNGEE. The CDR3 runs to 13 residues. The CDR3 spells CASSVDTRTEQYF. The CDR3 DNA reads as TGTGCCAGCAGCGTAGACACCAGAACCGAGCAGTACTTC.

The chain employs TRBV7-3 and TRBJ2-7; D perhaps matches TRBD1 (5 bases). Germline CDR1 and CDR2: SGHTA and FQGTGA. The CDR3 spans 13 residues. V shed 3 bases and J shed 3 bases, with 9 bases lying between them. The CDR3 nucleotides are TGTGCCAGCAGCTTCGGACAAGGCTACGAGCAGTACTTC. It specifies CASSFGQGYEQYF.

The chain uses TRBV4-3 and TRBJ2-1; D is uncertain. The V gene's germline CDR1 is LGHNA and CDR2 YSLEER. The V gene lost 4 bases and the J gene lost 0 bases, with 10 bases spanning the gap. The CDR3 contains 15 residues. As DNA, the CDR3 is TGCGCCAGCAGCCCAGGATTAAACTCCTACAATGAGCAGTTCTTC. As protein: CASSPGLNSYNEQFF.

CDR3 region: CASSRDYQRAKNIQYF. In DNA, the CDR3 is TGTGCCAGCAGCCGTGACTACCAAAGAGCCAAAAACATTCAGTACTTC. The chain uses TRBV5-6 and TRBJ2-4; possibly TRBD2 for D (5 bases). The V gene's germline CDR1 is SGHDT and CDR2 YYEEEE. V gave up 4 bases and J gave up 0 bases, with 14 bases separating them. This CDR3 spans 16 amino acids. The full variable domain, its missing parts supplied by reference TRBV5-6 and TRBJ2-4, is DAGVTQSPTHLIKTRGQQVTLRCSPKSGHDTVSWYQQALGQGPQFIFQYYEEEERQRGNFPDRFSGHQFPNYSSELNVNALLLGDSALYLCASSRDYQRAKNIQYFGAGTRLSVL.

The chain uses TRBV29-1 and TRBJ2-7, with TRBD1 matching over 8 bases. V dropped 6 bases and J dropped 5; count of bases not matched to a gene: 12. CDR1 is SQVTM and CDR2 is ANQGSEA in the germline V gene. This CDR3 comprises 14 residues. CDR3 nucleotide sequence: TGCAGCGTCCCAAAGGGCTTGACAGGGGACGAGCAGTACTTC. Its translation is CSVPKGLTGDEQYF.

The gene calls are TRBV6-2 or TRBV6-3 and TRBJ1-3; D gene uncertain. Germline CDR1 and CDR2: MNHEY and SVGEGT. V dropped 2 bases and J dropped 4 bases, with 12 bases sitting between them. This CDR3 region has 15 residues. The CDR3 is CASSYEEVGGNTIYF. The CDR3 DNA reads as TGTGCCAGCAGTTACGAGGAAGTCGGAGGAAACACCATATATTTT.

This chain uses TRBV18 with TRBJ2-4; 7 bases match TRBD1. The CDR3 consists of 14 residues. Germline V gives CDR1 KGHSH, CDR2 LQKENI. J gave up 5 bases and V 3 bases, and 4 bases lay outside the gene matches. The CDR3 protein is CASSPRQGQNIQYF. CDR3 nucleotide sequence: TGTGCCAGCTCACCGAGACAGGGTCAAAACATTCAGTACTTC.

The chain combines TRBV29-1 with TRBJ2-1; 9 bases map to TRBD2. The CDR3 runs 13 residues. Germline V CDR1 and CDR2: SQVTM, ANQGSEA. Unmatched junction bases numbered 6, after V lost 8 bases and J lost 4 bases. The chain's CDR3 is CSPRLAEYNEQFF. The CDR3 DNA sequence: TGCAGCCCCCGACTAGCGGAATACAATGAGCAGTTCTTC.

The chain joins TRBV19 to TRBJ1-2; the D gene is possibly TRBD1 (5 bases). The CDR3 sequence is 14 residues long. Deletions cut 6 bases from V and 2 bases from J, with 13 bases between. Germline CDR1 and CDR2: LNHDA and SQIVND (reference sequence). The CDR3 sequence: CASRGTPENYGYTF. CDR3 bases: TGTGCCAGTAGAGGGACTCCGGAGAACTATGGCTACACCTTC.